This T cell receptor beta chain is from a study of CD8 T cells in ankylosing spondylitis. The study, taken as a whole, reports: Matched ankylosing spondylitis synovial fluid reportedly showed significant enrichment of disease-linked clones. About 8 highly homologous variants made up a TCR beta motif, and this motif appeared characteristic of ankylosing spondylitis blood. Disease-linked clones displayed a CD8+ phenotype and appeared relatively rarely in peripheral blood.

TCRdb re-called the 5' RACE reads with MiXCR, one entry per CDR3 protein. The top ten clones hold 40% to 50% of a sample with 220,000 or so distinct CDR3 sequences, roughly 18% of them seen once. In regard to this clonotype: No antigen is known for it.

The sequenced material came from blood, either unsorted or a sorted T cell fraction (not recorded which). The TCR comes from a male donor with ankylosing spondylitis.

The CDR3 nucleotides are TGTGCCAGCAGGACAGGTGGCAATTCACCCCTCCACTTT. Translating it yields CASRTGGNSPLHF. The rearrangement joins TRBV12-3 or TRBV12-4 to TRBJ1-6, with a possible D match to TRBD1 (6 bases). CDR3 length equals 13 residues. V lost 6 bases and J lost 7, with 10 bases in between.